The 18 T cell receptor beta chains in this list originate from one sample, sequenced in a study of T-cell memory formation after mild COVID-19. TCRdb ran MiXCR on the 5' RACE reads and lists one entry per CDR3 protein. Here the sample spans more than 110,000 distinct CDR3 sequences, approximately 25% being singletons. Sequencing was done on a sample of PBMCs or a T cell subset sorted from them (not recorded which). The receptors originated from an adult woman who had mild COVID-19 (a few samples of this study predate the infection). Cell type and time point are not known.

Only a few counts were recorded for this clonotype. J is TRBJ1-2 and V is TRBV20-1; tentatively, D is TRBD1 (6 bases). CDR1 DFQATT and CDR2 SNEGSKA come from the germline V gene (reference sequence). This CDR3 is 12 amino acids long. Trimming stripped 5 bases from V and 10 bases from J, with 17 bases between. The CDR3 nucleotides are TGCAGTGCTCCCACAGGGCAACTCGACTACACCTTC. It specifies CSAPTGQLDYTF.

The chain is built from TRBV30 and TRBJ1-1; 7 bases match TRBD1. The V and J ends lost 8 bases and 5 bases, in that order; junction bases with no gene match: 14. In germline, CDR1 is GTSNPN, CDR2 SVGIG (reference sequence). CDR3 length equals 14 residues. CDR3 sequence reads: CAGSPGQRTTEAFF. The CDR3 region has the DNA TGTGCCGGCTCTCCGGGACAGCGAACGACTGAAGCTTTCTTT.

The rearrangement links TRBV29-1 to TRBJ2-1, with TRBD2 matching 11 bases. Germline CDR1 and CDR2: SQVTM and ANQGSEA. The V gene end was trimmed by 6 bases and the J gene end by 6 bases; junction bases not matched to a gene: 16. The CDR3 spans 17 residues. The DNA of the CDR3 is TGCAGCGTCCCCCCCCCAACTAGCGGGAGTATGGTCAATGAGCAGTTCTTC. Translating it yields CSVPPPTSGSMVNEQFF.

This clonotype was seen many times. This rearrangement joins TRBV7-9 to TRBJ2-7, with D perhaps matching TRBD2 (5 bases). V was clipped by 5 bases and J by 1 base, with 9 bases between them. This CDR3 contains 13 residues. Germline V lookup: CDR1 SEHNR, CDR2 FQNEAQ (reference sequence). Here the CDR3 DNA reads TGTGCCAGCAGCCCTCCGGGGTCCTACGAGCAGTACTTC. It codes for CASSPPGSYEQYF.

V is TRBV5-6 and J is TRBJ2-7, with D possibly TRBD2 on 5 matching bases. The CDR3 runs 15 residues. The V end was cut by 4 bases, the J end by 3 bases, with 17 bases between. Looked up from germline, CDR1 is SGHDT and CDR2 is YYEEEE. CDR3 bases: TGTGCCAGCAGCGACGGACTGGAGCGCTACTACGAGCAGTACTTC. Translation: CASSDGLERYYEQYF.

The CDR3 nucleotides are TGTGCCAGCAGCCAAGCGACCACTGGGCCGAACACTGAAGCTTTCTTT. Protein product: CASSQATTGPNTEAFF. The rearrangement links TRBV4-2 to TRBJ1-1; D gene unclear. The V end lost 1 base, the J end lost 1 base, and 13 bases lay between the germline ends. Germline lookup yields CDR1 LGHNA and CDR2 YNFKEQ. The CDR3 is 16 amino acids.

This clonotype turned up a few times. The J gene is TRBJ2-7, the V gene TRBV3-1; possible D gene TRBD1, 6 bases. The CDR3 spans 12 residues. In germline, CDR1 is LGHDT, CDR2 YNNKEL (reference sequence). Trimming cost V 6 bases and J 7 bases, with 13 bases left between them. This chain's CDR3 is CASSLQGMEQYF. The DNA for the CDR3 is TGTGCCAGCAGTCTACAGGGAATGGAGCAGTACTTC.

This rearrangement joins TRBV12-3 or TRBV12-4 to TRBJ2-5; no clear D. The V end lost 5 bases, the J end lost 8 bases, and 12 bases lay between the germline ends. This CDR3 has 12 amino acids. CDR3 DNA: TGTGCCAGCAGTCCCCGCCCGGAAACCCAGTACTTC. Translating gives CASSPRPETQYF.

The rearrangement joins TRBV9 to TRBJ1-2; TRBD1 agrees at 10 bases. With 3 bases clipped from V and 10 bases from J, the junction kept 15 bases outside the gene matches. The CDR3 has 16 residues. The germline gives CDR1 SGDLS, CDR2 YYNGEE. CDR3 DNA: TGTGCCAGCAGCGCCCGGGACAGGGGTTATTACCCCGACTACACCTTC. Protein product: CASSARDRGYYPDYTF.

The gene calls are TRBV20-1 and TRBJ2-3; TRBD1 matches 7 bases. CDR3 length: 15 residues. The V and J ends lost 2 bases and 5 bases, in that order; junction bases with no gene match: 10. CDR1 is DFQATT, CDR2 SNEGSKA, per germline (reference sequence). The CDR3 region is CSARPTGDTVDTQYF. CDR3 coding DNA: TGCAGTGCTAGACCCACAGGGGATACAGTAGATACGCAGTATTTT.

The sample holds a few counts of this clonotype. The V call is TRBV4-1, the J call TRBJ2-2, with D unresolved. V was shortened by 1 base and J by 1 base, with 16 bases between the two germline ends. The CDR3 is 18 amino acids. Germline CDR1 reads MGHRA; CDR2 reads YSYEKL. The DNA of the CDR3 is TGCGCCAGCAGCCAAGGGCCAGTTCGGTACGGGAACACCGGGGAGCTGTTTTTT. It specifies CASSQGPVRYGNTGELFF.

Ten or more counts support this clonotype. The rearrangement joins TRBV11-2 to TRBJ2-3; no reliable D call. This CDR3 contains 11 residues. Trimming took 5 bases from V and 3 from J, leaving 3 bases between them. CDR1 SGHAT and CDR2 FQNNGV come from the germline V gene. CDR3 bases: TGTGCCAGCAGCACAACAGATACGCAGTATTTT. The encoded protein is CASSTTDTQYF.

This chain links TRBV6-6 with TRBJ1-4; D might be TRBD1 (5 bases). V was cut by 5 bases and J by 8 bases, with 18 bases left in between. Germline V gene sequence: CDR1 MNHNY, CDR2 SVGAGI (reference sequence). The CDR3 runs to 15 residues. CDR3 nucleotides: TGTGCCAGCAGTCCACAGGCCGAGGAGCAAGAAAAACTGTTTTTT. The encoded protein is CASSPQAEEQEKLFF.

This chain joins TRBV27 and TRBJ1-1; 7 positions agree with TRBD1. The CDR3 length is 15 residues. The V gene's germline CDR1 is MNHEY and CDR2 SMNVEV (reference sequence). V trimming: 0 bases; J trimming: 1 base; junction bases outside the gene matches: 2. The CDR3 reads CASSLSPGGNTEAFF. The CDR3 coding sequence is TGTGCCAGCAGTTTATCGCCAGGGGGGAACACTGAAGCTTTCTTT.

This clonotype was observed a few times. CDR3 DNA sequence: TGTGCCACTTACAGGGGATACACCGGGGAGCTGTTTTTT. It codes for CATYRGYTGELFF. V and J are TRBV7-3 and TRBJ2-2; 7 positions agree with TRBD1. This CDR3 spans 13 amino acids. The V gene end was trimmed by 10 bases and the J gene end by 3 bases; junction bases not matched to a gene: 5. Germline CDR1 is SGHTA and CDR2 is FQGTGA. The entire variable domain, with the rest obtained from reference TRBV7-3 and TRBJ2-2, is as follows: GAGVSQTPSNKVTEKGKYVELRCDPISGHTALYWYRQSLGQGPEFLIYFQGTGAADDSGLPNDRFFAVRPEGSVSTLKIQRTERGDSAVYLCATYRGYTGELFFGEGSRLTVL.

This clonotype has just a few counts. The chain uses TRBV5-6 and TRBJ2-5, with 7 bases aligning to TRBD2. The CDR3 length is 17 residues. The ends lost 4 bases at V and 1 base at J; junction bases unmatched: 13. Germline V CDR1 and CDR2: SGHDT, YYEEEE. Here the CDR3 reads CASSLILAEVLQETQYF. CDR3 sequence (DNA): TGTGCCAGCAGCCTGATCCTAGCGGAGGTCCTCCAAGAGACCCAGTACTTC.

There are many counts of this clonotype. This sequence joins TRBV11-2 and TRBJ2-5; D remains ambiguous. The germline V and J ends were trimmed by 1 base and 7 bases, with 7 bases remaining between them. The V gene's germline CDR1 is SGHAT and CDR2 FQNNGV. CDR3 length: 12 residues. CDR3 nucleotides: TGTGCCAGCAGCTTAGGGGAAGGGACCCAGTACTTC. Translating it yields CASSLGEGTQYF.

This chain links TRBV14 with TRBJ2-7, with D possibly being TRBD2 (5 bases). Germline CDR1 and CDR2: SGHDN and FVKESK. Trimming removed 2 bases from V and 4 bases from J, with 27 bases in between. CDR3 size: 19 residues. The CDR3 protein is CASSQQVGESRPSPYEQYF. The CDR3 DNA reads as TGTGCCAGCAGCCAACAGGTGGGAGAGTCTAGGCCTAGTCCTTACGAGCAGTACTTC.